This passage covers 16 T cell receptor beta chains from one sample sequenced in a study of spatial heterogeneity in lung cancer. From the 5' RACE reads, TCRdb called clonotypes with MiXCR, one entry per CDR3 protein. Among roughly 71,000 distinct CDR3 sequences listed, approximately 8.9% were seen once. Time point defined: blood at routine non-recurrence follow-up after resection. This specimen was PBMCs, taken at follow-up. All receptors come from a female donor with early-stage non-small cell lung cancer.

This clonotype has ten or more counts. V is TRBV5-1 and J is TRBJ2-7, with a possible D match to TRBD1 (6 bases). Trimming cost V 0 bases and J 4 bases, with 20 bases left between them. This CDR3 has 17 residues. Looked up from germline, CDR1 is SGHRS and CDR2 is YFSETQ. In DNA form, the CDR3 reads TGCGCCAGCAGCTTGGTGGGGCCCGGGACACCTAGTTACGAGCAGTACTTC. This encodes CASSLVGPGTPSYEQYF.

On this clonotype: This sequence may be a read error, since a much larger clone differs from it by one base. This rearrangement joins TRBV20-1 to TRBJ2-7, with D perhaps matching TRBD1 (5 bases). Germline CDR1 DFQATT, CDR2 SNEGSKA (reference sequence). The CDR3 extends over 12 amino acids. The CDR3 coding sequence is TGCTGTGCTAGGCAGGGTCCGGACGAGCAGTACTTC. It specifies CCARQGPDEQYF.

This clonotype came up many times. J is TRBJ2-1 and V is TRBV10-1; no definite D call. Trimming shortened V by 4 bases and J by 5 bases, and 6 bases separated the two germline ends. Germline V CDR1 and CDR2: WNHNN, SYGVQD (reference sequence). This CDR3 is 12 amino acids long. CDR3 nucleotides: TGCGCCAGCAGTGCCATAGACAATGAGCAGTTCTTC. It is translated as CASSAIDNEQFF.

The chain carries TRBV5-1 and TRBJ2-7; 9 positions match TRBD1. The trim removed 0 bases at V and 3 bases at J, leaving 1 base unmatched. CDR3 length: 14 residues. CDR1 SGHRS and CDR2 YFSETQ come from the germline V gene. This CDR3 is CASSLEGQGYEQYF. The CDR3 nucleotides read TGCGCCAGCAGCTTGGAGGGACAGGGCTACGAGCAGTACTTC. The whole variable domain, remainder taken from reference TRBV5-1 and TRBJ2-7, is KAGVTQTPRYLIKTRGQQVTLSCSPISGHRSVSWYQQTPGQGLQFLFEYFSETQRNKGNFPGRFSGRQFSNSRSEMNVSTLELGDSALYLCASSLEGQGYEQYFGPGTRLTVT.

The table lists this clonotype with many counts. The J gene is TRBJ2-7, the V gene TRBV20-1; a weak D match, TRBD1 (6 bases). Trimming took off 3 bases at V and 5 bases at J, with 14 bases between the two ends. The CDR3 is 13 residues long. Germline V lookup: CDR1 DFQATT, CDR2 SNEGSKA (reference sequence). The CDR3 DNA sequence: TGCAGTGCTAGGAAAGGGGGTGAACACGAGCAGTACTTC. Its translation: CSARKGGEHEQYF.

This clonotype was found many times. The chain recombines TRBV7-3 with TRBJ2-2; D is unresolved. The germline CDR1 and CDR2 sequences are SGHTA and FQGTGA. Trimming cost V 7 bases and J 0 bases, with 9 bases left between them. The CDR3 loop spans 14 amino acids. Here the CDR3 reads CASTFGPNTGELFF. The CDR3 coding sequence is TGTGCCAGCACCTTCGGGCCGAACACCGGGGAGCTGTTTTTT.

The rearrangement joins TRBV29-1 to TRBJ1-2; D possibly corresponds to TRBD1 (5 bases). Germline CDR1 and CDR2: SQVTM and ANQGSEA. Trimming took 4 bases from V and 0 from J, leaving 9 bases between them. The CDR3 sequence is 13 residues long. This CDR3 reads CSVGQGSNYGYTF. CDR3 coding DNA: TGCAGCGTTGGCCAGGGTTCTAACTATGGCTACACCTTC. The complete variable domain, with remaining parts taken from reference TRBV29-1 and TRBJ1-2, reads SAVISQKPSRDICQRGTSLTIQCQVDSQVTMMFWYRQQPGQSLTLIATANQGSEATYESGFVIDKFPISRPNLTFSTLTVSNMSPEDSSIYLCSVGQGSNYGYTFGSGTRLTVV.

At least ten counts were recorded for this clonotype. The chain combines TRBV7-9 with TRBJ2-6; possibly TRBD1 for D (6 bases). This CDR3 is built from 18 residues. V lost 5 bases and J 2 bases, leaving 19 bases between the germline ends. Germline CDR1 reads SEHNR; CDR2 reads FQNEAQ (reference sequence). The CDR3, as DNA: TGTGCCAGCAGCCCGGGACACACTATACGGGCTGGGGCCAACGTCCTGACTTTC. Translated, it gives CASSPGHTIRAGANVLTF.

This clonotype was observed at least ten times. The chain carries TRBV20-1 and TRBJ2-7; 8 bases line up with TRBD1. Germline V gene sequence: CDR1 DFQATT, CDR2 SNEGSKA (reference sequence). This CDR3 has 13 residues. Trimming took 5 bases from V and 2 from J; bases not matched to a gene: 5. The CDR3 sequence is CSAEQGVTYEQYF. DNA of the CDR3: TGCAGTGCTGAACAGGGGGTTACCTACGAGCAGTACTTC.

This clonotype was recorded at least ten times. The rearrangement uses TRBV20-1 and TRBJ2-7; D may be TRBD2 (6 bases). The CDR3 sequence is 12 residues long. The ends were cut back, 4 bases at V and 6 bases at J, with 13 bases in the middle. The germline V gene encodes CDR1 DFQATT and CDR2 SNEGSKA (reference sequence). CDR3 in amino acids: CSATGSAGEQYF. Written as DNA, the CDR3 is TGCAGTGCTACCGGGAGTGCGGGCGAGCAGTACTTC.

There are many counts of this clonotype. This chain joins TRBV11-2 and TRBJ2-6, with D unresolved. The V end was cut by 5 bases, the J end by 4 bases, with 15 bases between. Per germline, CDR1 SGHAT and CDR2 FQNNGV. This CDR3 is built from 16 residues. This chain's CDR3 is CASSRTQVSGANVLTF. The CDR3 region has the DNA TGTGCCAGCAGCCGAACTCAGGTTTCCGGGGCCAACGTCCTGACTTTC.

This clonotype was observed a handful of times. The V and J genes are TRBV15 and TRBJ2-7; D is undetermined. This CDR3 has 12 residues. Germline CDR1 is LNHNV and CDR2 is YYDKDF (reference sequence). V was trimmed by 2 bases and J by 3 bases, leaving 5 bases between them. The CDR3 here is CATSRNSYEQYF. In nucleotides, the CDR3 is TGTGCCACCAGCAGAAACAGCTACGAGCAGTACTTC.

Ten or more counts support this clonotype. The V call is TRBV10-1, the J call TRBJ2-7, with D possibly TRBD2 on 6 matching bases. CDR1 and CDR2 from the germline V gene are WNHNN and SYGVQD (reference sequence). CDR3 length: 15 amino acids. V dropped 0 bases and J dropped 4 bases, with 13 bases sitting between them. For the CDR3, the DNA is TGCGCCAGCAGTGAGTCAACTGGGGGGAGGTACGAGCAGTACTTC. Protein: CASSESTGGRYEQYF.

The chain has TRBV7-9 and TRBJ2-3; D may be TRBD2 (6 bases). The CDR3 runs 15 residues. Per germline, CDR1 SEHNR and CDR2 FQNEAQ (reference sequence). Trimming removed 4 bases at V and 1 base at J, with 12 bases between. CDR3 amino acids: CASSSDPGGTDTQYF. The DNA of the CDR3 is TGTGCCAGCAGCTCGGACCCGGGGGGCACAGATACGCAGTATTTT.

In its sample, this clonotype was seen many times. The CDR3 DNA reads as TGTGCCACCAGCAGAGGAGGAGCGAGCAATCAGCCCCAGCATTTT. Protein sequence: CATSRGGASNQPQHF. The chain carries TRBV15 and TRBJ1-5; D call uncertain. Per the germline V gene, CDR1 is LNHNV and CDR2 is YYDKDF (reference sequence). Trimming removed 1 base at V and 1 base at J, with 8 bases between. This CDR3 is built from 15 residues. Together with reference TRBV15 and TRBJ1-5, the CDR3 gives the full variable domain: DAMVIQNPRYQVTQFGKPVTLSCSQTLNHNVMYWYQQKSSQAPKLLFHYYDKDFNNEADTPDNFQSRRPNTSFCFLDIRSPGLGDTAMYLCATSRGGASNQPQHFGDGTRLSIL.

This clonotype was picked up a small number of times. V usage is TRBV6-1 and J usage is TRBJ1-5; a weak D match, TRBD1 (6 bases). From germline, CDR1 is MNHNS and CDR2 SASEGT. With 7 bases removed from V and 0 bases from J, the gap between germline ends came to 16 bases. This CDR3 is built from 16 residues. CDR3: CASNQGHIYSNQPQHF. The DNA of the CDR3 is TGTGCCAGCAATCAGGGGCACATATATAGCAATCAGCCCCAGCATTTT.